This T cell receptor beta chain was recorded in a study of blood T cell repertoires in COVID-19. This CDR3 is built from 13 residues. CDR1 and CDR2 from the germline V gene are KGHSH and LQKENI. Trimming took off 6 bases at V and 3 bases at J, with 11 bases between the two ends. How the authors handled the data: Amplification of reference gene primers was used by the study to estimate nucleated cell counts. Clones were read by immunoSEQ multiplex PCR, and TCRdb kept only the in-frame ones, dropping some. V, J and clone size were drawn from that table, and D and trimming were deduced from the DNA. Of 250,000 to 350,000 clones listed, 88% are singletons.

Specimen: peripheral blood. V usage is TRBV18 and J usage is TRBJ1-1, with D possibly being TRBD1 (5 bases). This sequence originates from a woman aged 25 to 39 with COVID-19, enrolled during active disease. The CDR3 DNA reads as TGTGCCAGCTCGCGGGACGCCCACACTGAAGCTTTCTTT. Protein product: CASSRDAHTEAFF.